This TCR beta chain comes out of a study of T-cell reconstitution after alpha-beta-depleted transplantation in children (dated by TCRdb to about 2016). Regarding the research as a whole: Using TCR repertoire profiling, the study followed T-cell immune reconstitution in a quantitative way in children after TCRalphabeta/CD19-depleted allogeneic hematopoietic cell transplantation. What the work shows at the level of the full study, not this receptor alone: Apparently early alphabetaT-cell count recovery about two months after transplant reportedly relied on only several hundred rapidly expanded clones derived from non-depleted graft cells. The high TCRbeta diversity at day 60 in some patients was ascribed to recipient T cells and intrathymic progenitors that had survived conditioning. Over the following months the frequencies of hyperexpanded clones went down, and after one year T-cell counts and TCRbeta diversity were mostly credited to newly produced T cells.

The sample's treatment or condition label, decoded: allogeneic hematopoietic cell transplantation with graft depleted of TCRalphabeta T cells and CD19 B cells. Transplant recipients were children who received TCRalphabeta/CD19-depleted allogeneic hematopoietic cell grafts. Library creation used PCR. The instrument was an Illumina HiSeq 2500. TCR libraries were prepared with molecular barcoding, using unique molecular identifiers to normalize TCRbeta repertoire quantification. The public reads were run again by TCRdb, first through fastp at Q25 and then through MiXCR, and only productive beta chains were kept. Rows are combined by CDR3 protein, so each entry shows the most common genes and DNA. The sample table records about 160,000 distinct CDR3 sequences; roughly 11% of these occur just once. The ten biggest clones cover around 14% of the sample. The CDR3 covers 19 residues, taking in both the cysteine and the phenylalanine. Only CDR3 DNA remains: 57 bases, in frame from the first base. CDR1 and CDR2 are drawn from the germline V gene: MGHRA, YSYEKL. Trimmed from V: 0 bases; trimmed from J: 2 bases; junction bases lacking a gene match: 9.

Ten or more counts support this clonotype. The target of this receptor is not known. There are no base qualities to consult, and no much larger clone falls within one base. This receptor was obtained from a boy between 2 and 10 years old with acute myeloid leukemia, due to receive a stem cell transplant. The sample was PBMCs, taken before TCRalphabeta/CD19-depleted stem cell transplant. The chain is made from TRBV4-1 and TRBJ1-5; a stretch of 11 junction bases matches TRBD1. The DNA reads TGCGCCAGCAGCCAAGAGGTGGGACAGGGGGAGAGGGGCAATCAGCCCCAGCATTTT. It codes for CASSQEVGQGERGNQPQHF.